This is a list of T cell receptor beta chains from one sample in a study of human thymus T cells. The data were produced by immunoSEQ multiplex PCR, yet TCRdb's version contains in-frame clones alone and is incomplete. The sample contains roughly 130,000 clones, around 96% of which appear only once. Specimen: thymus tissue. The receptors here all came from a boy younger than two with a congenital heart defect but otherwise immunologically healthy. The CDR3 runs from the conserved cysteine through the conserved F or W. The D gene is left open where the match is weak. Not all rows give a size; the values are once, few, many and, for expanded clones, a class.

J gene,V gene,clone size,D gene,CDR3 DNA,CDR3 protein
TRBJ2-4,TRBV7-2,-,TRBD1,TGTGCCAGCAGCGCGGACAGGGGAGCCAAAAACATTCAGTACTTC,CASSADRGAKNIQYF
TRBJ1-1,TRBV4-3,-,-,TGCGCCAGCAGCCAAGAGGGGCAGGGAACTCCTGAAGCTTTCTTT,CASSQEGQGTPEAFF
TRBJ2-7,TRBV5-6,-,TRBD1,TGTGCCAGCAGCGGCGACCGGGACAGCCCGCCTGTGTACTTC,CASSGDRDSPPVYF
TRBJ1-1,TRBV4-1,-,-,TGCGCCAGCAGCCCAGGCAACTTTAGGAGCACTGAAGCTTTCTTT,CASSPGNFRSTEAFF
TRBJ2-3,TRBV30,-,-,TGTGCCTGGAGTGTAGGACCTATCCAGGCAGTCGCGCAGTATTTT,CAWSVGPIQAVAQYF
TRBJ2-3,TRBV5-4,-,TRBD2,TGTGCCAGCAGCTTCCGGGGGGATGCAGATACGCAGTATTTT,CASSFRGDADTQYF
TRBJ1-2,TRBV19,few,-,TGTGCCAGCTCAGTATCCTCCGGGGCCTATTTCTATGGCTACACCTTC,CASSVSSGAYFYGYTF
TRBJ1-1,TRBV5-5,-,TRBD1,TGTGCCAGCAGCTTGTTGCCCGGACAGGGCATTTATGATAGGAACACTGAAGCTTTCTTT,CASSLLPGQGIYDRNTEAFF
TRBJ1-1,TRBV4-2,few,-,TGTGCCAGCAGCCAAGGCTATCGGGTGGGGGGCAAAGGTACTGAAGCTTTCTTT,CASSQGYRVGGKGTEAFF
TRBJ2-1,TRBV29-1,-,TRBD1,TGCAGCGGCCGGGACAGGGGAAAAAATGAGCAGTTCTTC,CSGRDRGKNEQFF
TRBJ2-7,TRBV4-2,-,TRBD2,TGTGCCAGCAGCCAAGAAGGTAGCGGGGGATTCTACGAGCAGTACTTC,CASSQEGSGGFYEQYF
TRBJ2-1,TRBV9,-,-,TGTGCCAGCAGCGCAGTTGACTGGCCGTGGGTTAATGAGCAGTTCTTC,CASSAVDWPWVNEQFF
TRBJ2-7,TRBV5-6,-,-,TGTGCCAGCAGCTTGGGACGGTCCTACGAGCAGTACTTC,CASSLGRSYEQYF
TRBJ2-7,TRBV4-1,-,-,TGCGCCAGCAGCCAAGGGAGACTAGGCTCCTACGAGCAGTACTTC,CASSQGRLGSYEQYF
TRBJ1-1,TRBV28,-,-,TGTGCCAGCAGTCGCGGGGGCACTGAAGCTTTCTTT,CASSRGGTEAFF
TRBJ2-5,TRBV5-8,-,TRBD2,TGTGCCAGCAGTATAAGCGGGGACCAAGAGACCCAGTACTTC,CASSISGDQETQYF
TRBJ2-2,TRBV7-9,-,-,TGTGCCAGCAGCTCGGGGGACAGCACCGGGGAGCTGTTTTTT,CASSSGDSTGELFF
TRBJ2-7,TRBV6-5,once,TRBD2,TGTGCCAGCAAACCGACTAGCGGGGGAGTCTACGAGCAGTACTTC,CASKPTSGGVYEQYF
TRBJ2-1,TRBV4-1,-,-,TGCGCCAGCAGCCAAGATCGACGGGGTGAGCAGTTCTTC,CASSQDRRGEQFF
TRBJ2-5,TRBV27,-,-,TGTGCCAGCAGTTTAAGAGGGTACCAAGAGACCCAGTACTTC,CASSLRGYQETQYF
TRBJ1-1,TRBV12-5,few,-,TGTGCTACGTGGGTCGCCGAAGCTTTCTTT,CATWVAEAFF
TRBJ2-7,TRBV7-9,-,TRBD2,TGTGCCAGCAGCTTAGGGGATAGCGGGGGGCCCTCCTACGAGCAGTACTTC,CASSLGDSGGPSYEQYF
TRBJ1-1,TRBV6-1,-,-,TGTGCCAGCGCCTATGGCAGCCTGGGGAACACTGAAGCTTTCTTT,CASAYGSLGNTEAFF
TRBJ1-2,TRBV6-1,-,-,TGTGCCAGCAAAGAACAACACTTCATAGTATATGGCTACACCTTC,CASKEQHFIVYGYTF
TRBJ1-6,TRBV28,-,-,TGTGCCAGCAGTTCGACCCGGGCTAATTCACCCCTCCACTTT,CASSSTRANSPLHF
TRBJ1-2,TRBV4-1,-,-,TGCGCCAGCAGCCAAGGGCCCGACTATGGCTACACCTTC,CASSQGPDYGYTF
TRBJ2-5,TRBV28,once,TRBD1,TGTGCCAGCAGTTTTACCCCCCCCCGGGACAGGGAACTTGAGACCCAGTACTTC,CASSFTPPRDRELETQYF
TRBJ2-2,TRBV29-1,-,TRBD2,TGCAGCGTTGAAGACCTTGGGCCTAGCGGGGGGGCCCCCGGGGAGCTGTTTTTT,CSVEDLGPSGGAPGELFF